This entry lists 14 T cell receptor beta chains sequenced from one sample in a study of cytomegalovirus exposure and HLA in healthy donors. 13 Jbeta primers and 60 Vbeta primers were used for the PCR. Produced via immunoSEQ multiplex PCR; TCRdb's table is partial and in-frame only. The top ten clones hold approximately 2% of a sample with around 150,000 clones, roughly 80% of them seen once. The sequenced sample consisted of PBMCs. Every receptor here comes from a female donor in good health and CMV-seronegative.

The CDR3 DNA is TGCGCCAGCAGCTTCCGGGGGGCCGCAATGAACACTGAAGCTTTCTTT. It translates to CASSFRGAAMNTEAFF. The chain employs TRBV5-1 and TRBJ1-1; weak D call: TRBD1 (6 bases). The CDR3 is made up of 16 amino acids. Germline CDR1 reads SGHRS; CDR2 reads YFSETQ. Trimming cost V 2 bases and J 0 bases, with 14 bases left between them.

The chain joins TRBV6-5 to TRBJ2-5; D uncertain. V was pared by 4 bases and J by 0 bases, with 6 bases between. Germline lookup yields CDR1 MNHEY and CDR2 SVGAGI. This CDR3 spans 13 amino acids. The CDR3, as DNA: TGTGCCAGCAGTTCTCCGTACCAAGAGACCCAGTACTTC. Residues: CASSSPYQETQYF.

The genes are TRBV19 and TRBJ2-1, with a weak D call TRBD1 (6 bases). Germline V gene data show CDR1 as LNHDA and CDR2 as SQIVND (reference sequence). V shed 6 bases and J shed 0 bases, with 12 bases lying between them. The CDR3 totals 15 residues. The CDR3 DNA sequence: TGTGCCAGTAGCTCGACAGGAACCTCCTACAATGAGCAGTTCTTC. It is translated as CASSSTGTSYNEQFF.

The chain joins TRBV7-9 to TRBJ1-6; a weak D match, TRBD1 (5 bases). Per germline, CDR1 SEHNR and CDR2 FQNEAQ (reference sequence). The CDR3 contains 15 residues. Trimming removed 5 bases from V and 7 bases from J, with 15 bases in between. The CDR3 coding sequence is TGTGCCAGCAGCCCAATGGCAGGGATCAATTCACCCCTCCACTTT. This gives the protein CASSPMAGINSPLHF.

This chain joins TRBV6-5 and TRBJ1-2, with 7 bases fitting TRBD1. J was trimmed by 5 bases and V by 0 bases; bases with no gene match: 3. CDR3 length equals 14 residues. Germline CDR1 MNHEY, CDR2 SVGAGI. CDR3 sequence (DNA): TGTGCCAGCAGTTACTCGGTCAGGGGGTATGGCTACACCTTC. The encoded protein is CASSYSVRGYGYTF.

The chain employs TRBV11-2 and TRBJ1-1, with D perhaps matching TRBD1 (5 bases). Germline V gene data show CDR1 as SGHAT and CDR2 as FQNNGV. Trimming shortened V by 0 bases and J by 7 bases, and 12 bases separated the two germline ends. This CDR3 region has 14 residues. CDR3 nucleotides: TGTGCCAGCAGCTTAGATCCCGGGGGGGGTGAAGCTTTCTTT. It yields the protein CASSLDPGGGEAFF.

V is TRBV9 and J is TRBJ1-1; TRBD1 might be the D (5 bases). V dropped 0 bases and J dropped 1 base, with 13 bases sitting between them. Germline assignment: CDR1 SGDLS and CDR2 YYNGEE. The CDR3 contains 16 residues. In DNA form, the CDR3 reads TGTGCCAGCAGCGTAGATCCGGGCAGGGAGAACACTGAAGCTTTCTTT. It encodes CASSVDPGRENTEAFF.

CDR3 sequence (DNA): TGCGCCAGCAGCTTATCGGGATTGAATCAGCCCCAGCATTTT. It specifies CASSLSGLNQPQHF. J is TRBJ1-5 and V is TRBV5-1; D is uncertain. Trimming took 2 bases from V and 4 from J, leaving 10 bases between them. Germline V gene sequence: CDR1 SGHRS, CDR2 YFSETQ. The CDR3 has 14 amino acids.

J is TRBJ2-3 and V is TRBV10-3; 11 nucleotides match TRBD2. Trimming cost V 5 bases and J 0 bases; bases outside gene matches: 1. Germline values: CDR1 ENHRY, CDR2 SYGVKD. CDR3 length: 15 amino acids. The CDR3 bases are TGTGCCATCAGTCCTAGCGGGGGGAGCACAGATACGCAGTATTTT. Amino acids: CAISPSGGSTDTQYF.

The chain joins TRBV2 to TRBJ1-1; D perhaps matches TRBD1 (5 bases). The CDR3 has 14 residues. Germline V gives CDR1 SNHLY, CDR2 FYNNEI. The chain's CDR3 is CAAETDSWNTEAFF. The CDR3 nucleotides are TGTGCAGCCGAAACAGACAGTTGGAACACTGAAGCTTTCTTT. The full variable domain, with the rest looked up from reference TRBV2 and TRBJ1-1, is EPEVTQTPSHQVTQMGQEVILRCVPISNHLYFYWYRQILGQKVEFLVSFYNNEISEKSEIFDDQFSVERPDGSNFTLKIRSTKLEDSAMYFCAAETDSWNTEAFFGQGTRLTVV.

V and J are TRBV9 and TRBJ1-2; possible D gene TRBD1, 5 bases. V gave up 2 bases and J gave up 6 bases, with 14 bases separating them. The CDR3 length is 14 residues. In germline, CDR1 is SGDLS, CDR2 YYNGEE. CDR3 protein: CASSVVQGADGYTF. The CDR3 region has the DNA TGTGCCAGCAGCGTCGTCCAGGGTGCGGATGGCTACACCTTC.

This clone occurred once. The CDR3 DNA reads as TGTGCCTCCACGAGGGACAGGGCGCAAGAGACCCAGTACTTC. Its protein product is CASTRDRAQETQYF. The chain uses TRBV30 and TRBJ2-5, with TRBD1 matching 9 bases. Germline V gene lookup returns CDR1 GTSNPN and CDR2 SVGIG (reference sequence). The ends lost 7 bases at V and 2 bases at J; junction bases unmatched: 8. The length of the CDR3 is 14 residues.

The J gene is TRBJ2-3, the V gene TRBV10-3; 14 positions agree with TRBD2. The CDR3 is 20 amino acids. Looked up from germline, CDR1 is ENHRY and CDR2 is SYGVKD. The V segment lost 6 bases and the J segment 1 base; nucleotides outside the gene matches: 15. CDR3 DNA sequence: TGTGCCATCAGAGGGGGACTAGCGGGAGTTACAGGGGGGCGCACAGATACGCAGTATTTT. It is translated as CAIRGGLAGVTGGRTDTQYF.

The V call is TRBV6-5, the J call TRBJ2-3; 11 bases are a match to TRBD2. V lost 2 bases, J lost 3 bases, and 4 bases stayed unmatched. The CDR3 length is 16 residues. Germline V gene lookup returns CDR1 MNHEY and CDR2 SVGAGI. The CDR3 reads CASSYGTSGGTDTQYF. CDR3 in DNA: TGTGCCAGCAGTTACGGCACTAGCGGGGGAACAGATACGCAGTATTTT.